Below, one TCR beta chain is given with its context. What it binds is unknown. A single base separates this from a much larger clone, so it may be a read error. Template material for amplifying TCR beta CDR3 regions consisted of RNA transcripts. With the HTBI primer set, the TCR CDR3 went through a first round of RT-PCR. TCRdb reprocessed the multiplex PCR reads with MiXCR, giving one entry per CDR3 protein. This table holds under 400,000 distinct CDR3 sequences, 20% to 25% found once. Stable Graves' hyperthyroidism meant no ophthalmopathy progression within 18 months. Each diagnosis was grounded in clinical symptoms, serum thyroxine and TRAb, thyroid ultrasound, and orbital computed tomography. This sample is drawn from a study of T cells in Graves' hyperthyroidism and ophthalmopathy. Study-wide findings and caveats: In the blood, most expanded thyroid clonotypes above 0.001 appeared as well.

The CDR3 sequence is 16 residues long. CDR1 MNHEY and CDR2 SVGEGT come from the germline V gene. Trimming took 0 bases from V and 1 from J, leaving 12 bases between them. The genes are TRBV6-2 or TRBV6-3 and TRBJ1-1; no reliable D call. What was sequenced was blood. The clonotype was recovered from a woman between 45 and 60 years old with Graves' hyperthyroidism. The CDR3 loop is CASSYSSEVQNTEAFF. In DNA, the CDR3 is TGTGCCAGCAGTTACTCGAGCGAGGTGCAGAACACTGAAGCTTTCTTT.